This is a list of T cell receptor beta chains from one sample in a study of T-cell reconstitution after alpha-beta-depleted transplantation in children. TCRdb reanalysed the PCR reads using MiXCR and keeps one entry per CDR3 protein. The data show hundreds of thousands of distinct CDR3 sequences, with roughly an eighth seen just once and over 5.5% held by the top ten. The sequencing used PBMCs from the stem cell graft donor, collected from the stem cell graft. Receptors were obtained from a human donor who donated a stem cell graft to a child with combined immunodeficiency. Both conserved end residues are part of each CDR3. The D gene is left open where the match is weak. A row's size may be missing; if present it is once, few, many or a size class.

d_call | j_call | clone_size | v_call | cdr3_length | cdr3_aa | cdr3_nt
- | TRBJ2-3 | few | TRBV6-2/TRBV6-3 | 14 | CASSYRDTTDTQYF | TGTGCCAGCAGTTACAGGGACACCACAGATACGCAGTATTTT
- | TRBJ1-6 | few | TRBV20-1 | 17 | CSARSQGGAAYNSPLHF | TGCAGTGCTAGATCCCAGGGAGGGGCGGCCTATAATTCACCCCTCCACTTT
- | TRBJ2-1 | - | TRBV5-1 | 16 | CASSFSPGGVVDEQFF | TGCGCCAGCAGCTTTTCGCCCGGCGGGGTGGTCGATGAGCAGTTCTTC
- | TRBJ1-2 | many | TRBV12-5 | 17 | CASGLQPQGPVAFGYTF | TGTGCTAGTGGTTTGCAGCCCCAGGGCCCAGTCGCCTTTGGCTACACCTTC
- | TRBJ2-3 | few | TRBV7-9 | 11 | CASSQGITQYF | TGTGCCAGCAGCCAGGGGATAACGCAGTATTTT
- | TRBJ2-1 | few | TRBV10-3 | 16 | CAISESTVEVGRRQFF | TGTGCCATCAGTGAGTCGACGGTTGAGGTGGGGCGTCGGCAGTTCTTC
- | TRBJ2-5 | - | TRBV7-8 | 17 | CASSLAAEGASQETQYF | TGTGCCAGCAGCTTAGCAGCGGAGGGGGCCTCCCAAGAGACCCAGTACTTC
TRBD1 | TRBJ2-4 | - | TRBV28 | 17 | CASTETGVGKAKNIQYF | TGTGCCAGCACTGAGACAGGGGTGGGTAAAGCCAAAAACATTCAGTACTTC
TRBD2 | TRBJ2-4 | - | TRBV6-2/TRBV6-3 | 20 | CASSYVRSGRANLPKNIQYF | TGTGCCAGCAGTTACGTTCGTAGCGGGAGGGCCAATCTTCCCAAAAACATTCAGTACTTC
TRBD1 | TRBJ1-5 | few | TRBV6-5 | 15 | CASSRQGSGNQPQHF | TGTGCCAGCAGCAGACAGGGTTCGGGCAATCAGCCCCAGCATTTT
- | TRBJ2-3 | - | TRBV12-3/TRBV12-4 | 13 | CASSLDLEDTQYF | TGTGCCAGCAGTTTAGACCTAGAAGATACGCAGTATTTT
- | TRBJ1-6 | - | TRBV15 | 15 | CATSRGGADNSPLHF | TGTGCCACCAGCAGAGGGGGGGCCGATAATTCACCCCTCCACTTT
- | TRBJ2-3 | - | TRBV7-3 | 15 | CASSLEGFSTDTQYF | TGTGCCAGCAGCTTAGAGGGTTTCAGCACAGATACGCAGTATTTT
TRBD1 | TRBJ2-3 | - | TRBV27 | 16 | CASSYFPGQGTDTQYF | TGTGCCAGCAGTTACTTTCCGGGACAGGGGACAGATACGCAGTATTTT
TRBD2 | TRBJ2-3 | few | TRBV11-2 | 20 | CASSSLKPGLAGGHVNTQYF | TGTGCCAGCAGCTCCTTAAAGCCGGGACTAGCGGGGGGGCACGTGAATACGCAGTATTTT
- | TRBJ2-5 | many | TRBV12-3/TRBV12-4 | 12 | CASRQSQETQYF | TGTGCCAGCAGACAATCTCAAGAGACCCAGTACTTC
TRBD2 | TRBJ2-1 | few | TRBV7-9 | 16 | CASSSTGLAGVYEQFF | TGTGCCAGCAGCTCGACGGGACTAGCGGGAGTCTATGAGCAGTTCTTC